These 20 T cell receptor beta chains originate from one sample sequenced in a study of T cell responses to AZD1222 COVID-19 vaccine. Only in-frame clones appear in the TCRdb table, and some are missing; sequencing was by immunoSEQ multiplex PCR. The sample includes some 160,000 clones, approximately 90% of them seen just once. The sequences come from peripheral blood, collected 28 days after the second AZD1222 dose. The receptors shown here come from an adult who received the AZD1222 COVID-19 vaccine.

The J gene is TRBJ1-5, the V gene TRBV7-4; D unclear. Deletions cut 8 bases from V and 6 bases from J, with 14 bases between. The CDR3 contains 13 residues. Germline V CDR1 and CDR2: SGHVT, SQSDAQ. CDR3 loop: CASPRVWGQPQHF. Written as DNA, the CDR3 is TGTGCCAGCCCGCGGGTGTGGGGTCAGCCCCAGCATTTT.

The CDR3 sequence is CASTPLGGQPRTEAFF. As DNA, the CDR3 is TGCGCCAGCACCCCTTTAGGGGGACAACCCCGTACTGAAGCTTTCTTT. The V call is TRBV5-1, the J call TRBJ1-1; D is perhaps TRBD1 (6 bases). Trimming removed 6 bases at V and 5 bases at J, with 23 bases between. CDR1 and CDR2 from the germline V gene are SGHRS and YFSETQ. The length of the CDR3 is 16 residues.

The chain couples TRBV6-5 to TRBJ2-3, with 9 positions matching TRBD2. The V gene's germline CDR1 is MNHEY and CDR2 SVGAGI. V gave up 4 bases and J gave up 5 bases; unmatched junction bases: 10. This CDR3 region has 16 residues. The CDR3 DNA follows: TGTGCCAGCAGTTCGCGGGGCGGGGGGGCTATAGATACGCAGTATTTT. Residues: CASSSRGGGAIDTQYF.

CDR3 region: CASSRISGGRTDTQYF. CDR3 DNA: TGTGCCAGCTCACGAATTAGCGGGGGGCGCACAGATACGCAGTATTTT. The gene calls are TRBV18 and TRBJ2-3, with 10 bases lining up with TRBD2. The V gene end was trimmed by 4 bases and the J gene end by 1 base; junction bases not matched to a gene: 5. The CDR3 runs to 16 residues. In germline, CDR1 is KGHSH, CDR2 LQKENI.

A single count supports this clone. The chain links TRBV11-2 to TRBJ2-1, with 10 positions matching TRBD2. CDR3 length: 16 amino acids. Germline V gene data show CDR1 as SGHAT and CDR2 as FQNNGV. With 4 bases clipped from V and 5 bases from J, the junction kept 8 bases outside the gene matches. CDR3 in DNA: TGTGCCAGCAGCTCCATACTAGCGGGAAGGGACAATGAGCAGTTCTTC. As protein: CASSSILAGRDNEQFF.

The rearrangement joins TRBV18 to TRBJ2-5; D possibly matches TRBD1 or TRBD2 (5 bases each). CDR3 length equals 13 residues. Looked up from germline, CDR1 is KGHSH and CDR2 is LQKENI. Trimming took off 3 bases at V and 7 bases at J, with 12 bases between the two ends. The CDR3 bases are TGTGCCAGCTCACCCGACTCTGGGGGGACCCAGTACTTC. It encodes CASSPDSGGTQYF.

The V gene is TRBV11-1, the J gene TRBJ2-1, with D perhaps TRBD1 or TRBD2 (5 bases each). Germline assignment: CDR1 SGHAT and CDR2 FQDESV (reference sequence). V was clipped by 1 base and J by 7 bases, with 11 bases between them. The CDR3 extends over 14 amino acids. The CDR3 DNA reads as TGTGCCAGCAGCTTAGACCGGTGGGGGAATGAGCAGTTCTTC. Translated, it gives CASSLDRWGNEQFF.

The chain uses TRBV7-2 and TRBJ2-7, with D possibly called TRBD1 or TRBD2 (6 bases each). Per the germline V gene, CDR1 is SGHTA and CDR2 is FQGNSA. This CDR3 has 17 residues. V was cut by 2 bases and J by 0 bases, with 17 bases left in between. CDR3 DNA: TGTGCCAGCAGCTTAACGGGTGGGGGGCGTCACTCCTACGAGCAGTACTTC. Protein product: CASSLTGGGRHSYEQYF.

This sequence joins TRBV7-2 and TRBJ2-2; 9 bases fit TRBD2. The CDR3 is 15 amino acids. The ends lost 1 base at V and 9 bases at J; junction bases unmatched: 6. Germline CDR1 is SGHTA and CDR2 is FQGNSA. The CDR3 spells CASSLGLAEGRELFF. As DNA, the CDR3 is TGTGCCAGCAGCTTAGGACTAGCGGAGGGCCGGGAGCTGTTTTTT.

This clone appeared a few times. The chain uses TRBV7-8 and TRBJ1-3; D is unresolved. The germline V and J ends were trimmed by 1 base and 4 bases, with 8 bases remaining between them. Germline loops: CDR1 SGHVS, CDR2 FQNEAQ. The CDR3 consists of 14 residues. In nucleotides, the CDR3 is TGTGCCAGCAGCTTAGGGGTCGCGGGAAACACCATATATTTT. It translates to CASSLGVAGNTIYF.

This chain uses TRBV19 with TRBJ1-1; D gene ambiguous. With 6 bases removed from V and 1 base from J, the gap between germline ends came to 9 bases. Germline V gene sequence: CDR1 LNHDA, CDR2 SQIVND (reference sequence). The CDR3 contains 13 residues. CDR3 sequence: CASRVTQNTEAFF. As DNA, the CDR3 is TGTGCCAGTAGGGTGACTCAGAACACTGAAGCTTTCTTT. Combining the CDR3 with reference TRBV19 and TRBJ1-1 gives the whole variable domain DGGITQSPKYLFRKEGQNVTLSCEQNLNHDAMYWYRQDPGQGLRLIYYSQIVNDFQKGDIAEGYSVSREKKESFPLTVTSAQKNPTAFYLCASRVTQNTEAFFGQGTRLTVV.

J is TRBJ1-1 and V is TRBV11-2; D remains unclear. Germline values: CDR1 SGHAT, CDR2 FQNNGV. Trimming stripped 2 bases from V and 1 base from J, with 11 bases between. CDR3 size: 15 residues. Written as DNA, the CDR3 is TGTGCCAGCAGCTTACCCCCAGCGGGGAACACTGAAGCTTTCTTT. Translating it yields CASSLPPAGNTEAFF.

The chain couples TRBV5-1 to TRBJ2-5, with a weak D call TRBD1 (5 bases). The CDR3 extends over 16 amino acids. CDR1 is SGHRS, CDR2 YFSETQ, per germline. Trimming took off 0 bases at V and 0 bases at J, with 12 bases between the two ends. CDR3 region: CASSLADPRDQETQYF. The CDR3 DNA sequence: TGCGCCAGCAGCTTGGCTGATCCCAGGGACCAAGAGACCCAGTACTTC.

The chain is built from TRBV4-1 and TRBJ2-6, with TRBD1 matching 11 bases. From germline, CDR1 is MGHRA and CDR2 YSYEKL. The CDR3 extends over 17 amino acids. V shed 3 bases, J shed 0 bases, and the junction held 1 base outside the gene matches. The CDR3 loop reads CASSQGTGGSGANVLTF. CDR3 DNA: TGCGCCAGCAGCCAGGGGACAGGGGGCTCTGGGGCCAACGTCCTGACTTTC.

DNA for the CDR3: TGTGCCAGCAGTTCTACCGGGACAGGGAACCTCTACACCTTC. Its protein is CASSSTGTGNLYTF. This chain links TRBV7-2 with TRBJ1-2, with 9 positions matching TRBD1. The V gene's germline CDR1 is SGHTA and CDR2 FQGNSA. The CDR3 extends over 14 amino acids. V gave up 6 bases and J gave up 10 bases; unmatched junction bases: 12.

The V gene is TRBV24-1, the J gene TRBJ1-2, with a tentative D call TRBD1 (5 bases). The length of the CDR3 is 12 residues. Germline loops: CDR1 KGHDR, CDR2 SFDVKD. V lost 11 bases and J 0 bases, leaving 9 bases between the germline ends. Here the CDR3 DNA reads TGTGCCAGCAAGGGGACTAACTATGGCTACACCTTC. Residues: CASKGTNYGYTF.

V gene TRBV29-1 combines with J gene TRBJ1-2; 8 nucleotides align to TRBD1. Germline V gene data show CDR1 as SQVTM and CDR2 as ANQGSEA. J lost 4 bases, V lost 3 bases, and 4 bases had no gene match. The CDR3 runs to 13 residues. CDR3 sequence reads: CSVEDREPYGYTF. In DNA form, the CDR3 reads TGCAGCGTTGAGGACAGGGAACCCTATGGCTACACCTTC.

This clone has just one count. V and J are TRBV18 and TRBJ1-1; D might be TRBD1 (5 bases). Germline CDR1 is KGHSH and CDR2 is LQKENI. Deletions cut 0 bases from V and 0 bases from J, with 14 bases between. The CDR3 has 17 residues. CDR3 sequence (DNA): TGTGCCAGCTCACCACCCAGCGTGGGACGTATGAACACTGAAGCTTTCTTT. Its translation is CASSPPSVGRMNTEAFF.

The J gene is TRBJ2-1, the V gene TRBV3-1 (or the pseudogene TRBV3-2), with TRBD1 matching 7 bases. This CDR3 contains 15 residues. V lost 0 bases to trimming and J lost 8 bases; unmatched junction nucleotides: 7. The V gene's germline CDR1 is LGHDT and CDR2 YNNKEL (reference sequence). The CDR3 is CASSQEEDRTHEQFF. The CDR3 DNA sequence: TGTGCCAGCAGCCAAGAGGAGGACAGGACGCATGAGCAGTTCTTC.

The CDR3 DNA follows: TGTGCCAGTAGTATTCGTCTAGCTGACTCCTACGAGCAGTACTTC. Amino acids: CASSIRLADSYEQYF. The chain has TRBV19 and TRBJ2-7, with D possibly TRBD2 on 5 matching bases. Trimming took off 3 bases at V and 0 bases at J, with 12 bases between the two ends. Germline lookup yields CDR1 LNHDA and CDR2 SQIVND (reference sequence). The CDR3 spans 15 residues.